The present TCR beta chain was sequenced within a study of spatial heterogeneity in lung cancer (dated by TCRdb to between 2018 and 2021). In terms of the full investigation: The donors were around 69 patients from the lung TRACERx cohort who had early-stage, untreated non-small cell lung cancer. In non-small cell lung cancer, the study quantitatively compared TCR alpha and beta repertoires across several tumor regions, matched nontumor lung, and blood. Both alpha and beta chains were TCR-sequenced in samples taken at surgery, namely 220 tumor regions, under 80 matched nontumor lung samples and some 53 PBMC samples. Follow-up PBMC samples were sequenced whenever available, with a median time to follow-up of approximately two years after resection. In the raw uncorrected reads, each unique combination of TCR and UMI appeared more than ten times on average. The study linked features of the TCR repertoire to counts of nonsynonymous mutations, which were determined by whole-exome sequencing of tumor tissue. Beta-chain transcripts were consistently detected in greater numbers than alpha-chain transcripts, which likely reflects a higher abundance of beta-chain transcripts. What the research found in general, with its limitations: Additional single-cell paired TCR alpha and beta sequencing was considered necessary to confirm, at a functional level, the hypothesis that regional TCRs recognize regional mutations. Comparisons of baseline and follow-up blood repertoires included only around 15 patients. Ubiquitous expanded tumor TCRs showed up in blood more often at tumor resection than at routine follow-up.

This clonotype was recorded a few times. Its antigen is unknown. Base qualities are not at hand, and no much larger clone is one base apart. The time point label on this specimen signifies: blood at routine non-recurrence follow-up after resection. TCR sequencing used whole RNA extracted from tumor and nontumor lung tissue, or from cryopreserved PBMC samples, without cell sorting. Only patients with enough RNA available from two or more tumor regions were chosen for TCR sequencing. The receptor library was made with 5' RACE. The instrument given in TCRdb is NextSeq 500. To allow correction of PCR and sequencing errors, the TCR library protocol tagged every TCR cDNA molecule with a unique molecular identifier. The original methods were these. TCR identification, UMI-based error correction and CDR3 extraction were all carried out with Decombinator tools. Expanded TCRs were defined as those above a frequency of 2 per 1,000, corresponding to the top 1% of the tumor frequency distribution. Rényi diversity was computed with the R vegan package after subsampling each repertoire 100 times to 5,000 TCRs. To build CDR3 similarity networks, amino acid triplet string-kernel similarity was used, and CDR3s were connected when their pairwise similarity was above 0.82. TCRdb itself trimmed the public reads at Q25 with fastp, ran MiXCR and retained productive beta chains. Each CDR3 protein gets just one entry, which takes the most common genes and DNA from the rows behind it. TCRdb's processing, not the authors', yielded these V and J calls. The sample yields about 94,000 distinct CDR3 sequences; just under 20% were counted once. The biggest ten clones account for just over 20% of the sample.

The CDR3 has 13 amino acids, counting the end cysteine and phenylalanine. Kept here is only the CDR3 DNA, which spans 39 bases and is read in frame from base 1. Deletion took 1 base off V and 5 bases off J, with a span of 5 bases between the germline ends. According to the germline V gene (reference sequence), CDR1 reads LNHNV and CDR2 reads YYDKDF. Here the chain combines TRBV15 and TRBJ1-4; the D gene identity is not certain. Here the sequenced sample was PBMCs, taken at follow-up. The receptor's source is a male donor with early-stage non-small cell lung cancer. CDR3 sequence: CATSRAENEKLFF. The sequenced DNA is TGTGCCACCAGCAGAGCCGAGAATGAAAAACTGTTTTTT.